This T cell receptor (beta chain) was found in a study of blood T cells in healthy people across ages. Study-wide results and limits: Per-million-T-cell TCR beta diversity fell roughly linearly with age.

Germline V gene data show CDR1 as MDHEN and CDR2 as SYDVKM. The CDR3 length is 15 residues. As concerns this clonotype: The antigen remains undetermined.

Each donor supplied around 9.9 milliliters of peripheral blood. Isolating PBMCs gave at least 6 million of these cells per sample. Then a second PCR, running about 6 to 11 cycles, was carried out with a sample-barcoded 5' primer and a J-beta primer mix. Every individual sample yielded 3 million or more paired-end reads (each containing CDR3). TCRdb re-derived calls from the 5' RACE reads in MiXCR, one entry per CDR3 protein. The sample yields about 900,000 distinct CDR3 sequences, roughly 50% seen once. The rearrangement links TRBV28 to TRBJ2-5, with 10 bases fitting TRBD1. Judging by the DNA end, TRBJ2-7 fits better; the J call may be wrong. This receptor was identified in a man aged 25-45 years in good health. The sample was blood. Here the CDR3 reads CASSLSRDRGNEQYF. The CDR3, as DNA: TGTGCCAGCAGTTTAAGTAGGGACAGGGGTAACGAGCAGTACTTC.